The 18 T cell receptor beta chains reported below all come from one sample, sequenced in a study of cytomegalovirus exposure and HLA in healthy donors. The primer mix had 60 Vbeta and 13 Jbeta primers. The data were produced by immunoSEQ multiplex PCR, yet TCRdb's version contains in-frame clones alone and is incomplete. The sample has about 110,000 clones; 76% are singletons. The sequencing input was PBMCs. The receptors here all came from a woman in her forties or fifties in good health and CMV-seropositive.

This chain connects TRBV27 to TRBJ2-1; 14 bases agree with TRBD2. Germline assignment: CDR1 MNHEY and CDR2 SMNVEV (reference sequence). Trimming removed 5 bases from V and 7 bases from J; junction bases left unmatched: 4. CDR3 size: 15 residues. The CDR3 reads CASSPGTSGSNEQFF. In nucleotides, the CDR3 is TGTGCCAGCAGTCCCGGGACTAGCGGGAGTAATGAGCAGTTCTTC.

V and J are TRBV6-1 and TRBJ1-2; 8 bases fit TRBD1. CDR1 MNHNS and CDR2 SASEGT come from the germline V gene. V dropped 7 bases and J dropped 4; count of bases not matched to a gene: 8. CDR3 length equals 14 residues. This CDR3 is CASKTGVGGYGYTF. CDR3 bases: TGTGCCAGCAAGACAGGGGTTGGGGGCTATGGCTACACCTTC.

The chain carries TRBV6-5 and TRBJ1-6, with D perhaps TRBD1 (5 bases). Per germline, CDR1 MNHEY and CDR2 SVGAGI. Trimming shortened V by 3 bases and J by 7 bases, and 16 bases separated the two germline ends. This CDR3 spans 16 amino acids. The CDR3 DNA reads as TGTGCCAGCAGTTATAGAACTGACAGTTCCAATTCACCCCTCCACTTT. This sequence encodes CASSYRTDSSNSPLHF.

This clone was detected only a few times. This chain connects TRBV4-3 to TRBJ1-5; 8 nucleotides align to TRBD1. The germline gives CDR1 LGHNA, CDR2 YSLEER. The V segment lost 3 bases and the J segment 7 bases; nucleotides outside the gene matches: 11. This CDR3 comprises 16 residues. CDR3 amino acids: CASSQTGALPPQPQHF. The DNA of the CDR3 is TGCGCCAGCAGCCAGACAGGGGCCCTACCCCCCCAGCCCCAGCATTTT.

The chain joins TRBV7-9 to TRBJ2-7; 10 positions match TRBD2. The CDR3 spans 17 residues. CDR1 and CDR2 from the germline V gene are SEHNR and FQNEAQ (reference sequence). The ends lost 5 bases at V and 7 bases at J; junction bases unmatched: 17. The CDR3 coding sequence is TGTGCCAGCAGCACACAGGCAGTGACTAGCGGGTCTCGGGAGCAGTACTTC. The encoded protein is CASSTQAVTSGSREQYF.

This clone was seen only once. V usage is TRBV11-2 and J usage is TRBJ2-3; no firm D call. The CDR3 contains 12 residues. Germline assignment: CDR1 SGHAT and CDR2 FQNNGV. Trimming stripped 0 bases from V and 4 bases from J, with 2 bases between. The CDR3 here is CASSLDADTQYF. The CDR3 coding sequence is TGTGCCAGCAGCTTAGACGCAGATACGCAGTATTTT.

The chain combines TRBV4-3 with TRBJ2-1, with D possibly being TRBD2 (5 bases). Germline V gene lookup returns CDR1 LGHNA and CDR2 YSLEER. The CDR3 is made up of 14 amino acids. Trimming left V 2 bases short and J 2 bases short, with 7 bases between. The CDR3: CASSQRRPYNEQFF. The CDR3 DNA sequence: TGCGCCAGCAGCCAAAGGAGGCCCTACAATGAGCAGTTCTTC.

In the case of this clone: Its ends do not fully match the called genes, so a read error is possible. This sequence joins TRBV7-9 and TRBJ1-1, with TRBD1 matching 8 bases. The CDR3 length is 15 residues. Germline CDR1 reads SEHNR; CDR2 reads FQNEAQ (reference sequence). CDR3 protein: CSSSLAGGARTEAFF. DNA of the CDR3: TGTTCCAGCAGCTTAGCAGGGGGCGCGAGAACTGAAGCTTTCTTT.

The chain combines TRBV7-9 with TRBJ2-7; maybe TRBD1 (6 bases). The CDR3 is 14 residues long. Deletions cut 5 bases from V and 3 bases from J, with 14 bases between. Germline values: CDR1 SEHNR, CDR2 FQNEAQ (reference sequence). CDR3 sequence (DNA): TGTGCCAGCAGCCGTGGGGGCACCTACTACGAGCAGTACTTC. Protein: CASSRGGTYYEQYF.

This sequence joins TRBV6-5 and TRBJ2-2; D not certain. CDR1 and CDR2 from the germline V gene are MNHEY and SVGAGI. This CDR3 is 16 amino acids long. V was shortened by 2 bases and J by 6 bases, with 16 bases between the two germline ends. CDR3 amino acids: CASSYGLDPRAGELFF. The CDR3 nucleotides read TGTGCCAGCAGTTACGGCCTGGATCCACGGGCCGGGGAGCTGTTTTTT.

This chain's CDR3 is CASSPVRGGSQPQHF. CDR3 DNA: TGTGCCAGCAGTCCAGTCCGGGGGGGTAGTCAGCCCCAGCATTTT. V is TRBV27 and J is TRBJ1-5, with TRBD1 as a possible D gene (5 bases). Germline V CDR1 and CDR2: MNHEY, SMNVEV (reference sequence). Trimming cost V 5 bases and J 6 bases, with 17 bases left between them. This CDR3 is 15 amino acids long.

This clone showed up just a few times. The chain uses TRBV19 and TRBJ2-2; a weak D match, TRBD1 (6 bases). CDR1 is LNHDA and CDR2 is SQIVND in the germline V gene (reference sequence). The CDR3 has 14 residues. Trimming cost V 6 bases and J 4 bases, with 12 bases left between them. Here the CDR3 DNA reads TGTGCCAGTAGCCTGACAGGACTCACCGGGGAGCTGTTTTTT. It codes for CASSLTGLTGELFF.

The chain is built from TRBV19 and TRBJ1-1, with TRBD1 matching 8 bases. CDR3 size: 15 residues. After removal of 5 bases from V and 5 bases from J, the junction contained 10 bases not matched to a gene. Germline lookup yields CDR1 LNHDA and CDR2 SQIVND (reference sequence). DNA of the CDR3: TGTGCCAGTAGTCCCCAGGGGGCCCTAGGGACTGAAGCTTTCTTT. This gives the protein CASSPQGALGTEAFF. The complete variable domain, with remaining parts taken from reference TRBV19 and TRBJ1-1, reads DGGITQSPKYLFRKEGQNVTLSCEQNLNHDAMYWYRQDPGQGLRLIYYSQIVNDFQKGDIAEGYSVSREKKESFPLTVTSAQKNPTAFYLCASSPQGALGTEAFFGQGTRLTVV.

The genes are TRBV12-5 and TRBJ1-1, with D possibly matching TRBD1 (5 bases). V was pared by 2 bases and J by 5 bases, with 15 bases between. Germline V gives CDR1 LGHNT, CDR2 FRNRAP. The CDR3 consists of 15 residues. CDR3 in DNA: TGTGCTAGTGGTTTGCATGGTCCAGGGAAGACTGAAGCTTTCTTT. Its protein product is CASGLHGPGKTEAFF.

CDR3 protein: CAISESMGGGTYEQYF. For the CDR3, the DNA is TGTGCCATCAGTGAGTCGATGGGGGGGGGTACCTACGAGCAGTACTTC. The chain combines TRBV10-3 with TRBJ2-7; 7 nucleotides match TRBD2. Germline V gene sequence: CDR1 ENHRY, CDR2 SYGVKD. The CDR3 has 16 amino acids. The trim removed 0 bases at V and 2 bases at J, leaving 7 bases unmatched.

The chain has TRBV6-6 and TRBJ1-1; D remains unclear. This CDR3 is 11 amino acids long. With 8 bases removed from V and 3 bases from J, the gap between germline ends came to 7 bases. Per the germline V gene, CDR1 is MNHNY and CDR2 is SVGAGI (reference sequence). CDR3 coding DNA: TGTGCCAGCCTGGCGGACACTGAAGCTTTCTTT. Its protein is CASLADTEAFF.

V usage is TRBV7-9 and J usage is TRBJ2-7; D is perhaps TRBD2 (5 bases). This CDR3 comprises 13 residues. Germline CDR1 and CDR2: SEHNR and FQNEAQ (reference sequence). The germline V and J ends were trimmed by 5 bases and 2 bases, with 10 bases remaining between them. The CDR3 spells CASSRTDTYEQYF. In nucleotides, the CDR3 is TGTGCCAGCAGCAGGACTGACACCTACGAGCAGTACTTC.

The chain couples TRBV5-1 to TRBJ2-5, with TRBD1 identical over 10 bases. The CDR3 is 15 amino acids. V trimming: 5 bases; J trimming: 5 bases; junction bases outside the gene matches: 9. Germline values: CDR1 SGHRS, CDR2 YFSETQ. The CDR3 here is CASRILPDRGETQYF. The CDR3 DNA is TGCGCCAGCAGAATCCTCCCGGACAGGGGGGAGACCCAGTACTTC.